This TCR beta chain was documented in a study of CD8 T cells in Susac syndrome. Reverse transcription of about 0.5 to 1 ug RNA was carried out with random hexamers. One entry per CDR3 protein results from TCRdb running MiXCR on the immunoSEQ multiplex PCR reads. The table lists under 95,000 distinct CDR3 sequences, about 95% of them singletons. Study-wide results and limits: In total CD8+ repertoires, approximately 15 Susac-specific public clones were found, and CD8+ TEMRA repertoires had a few.

TEMRA cells were FACS-enriched, and CD8+ and CD4+ T cells were isolated negatively. As for this clonotype: Its antigen remains unknown.

Germline CDR1 GTSNPN, CDR2 SVGIG (reference sequence). The germline V and J ends were trimmed by 4 bases and 0 bases, with 7 bases remaining between them. CDR3 length equals 12 residues. The chain has TRBV30 and TRBJ2-7; no firm D call. The specimen sequenced was CD8+ T cells from PBMCs. The receptor was isolated from a human donor with Susac syndrome. CDR3 amino acids: CAWTVTSYEQYF. In nucleotides, the CDR3 is TGTGCCTGGACAGTGACCTCCTACGAGCAGTACTTC.